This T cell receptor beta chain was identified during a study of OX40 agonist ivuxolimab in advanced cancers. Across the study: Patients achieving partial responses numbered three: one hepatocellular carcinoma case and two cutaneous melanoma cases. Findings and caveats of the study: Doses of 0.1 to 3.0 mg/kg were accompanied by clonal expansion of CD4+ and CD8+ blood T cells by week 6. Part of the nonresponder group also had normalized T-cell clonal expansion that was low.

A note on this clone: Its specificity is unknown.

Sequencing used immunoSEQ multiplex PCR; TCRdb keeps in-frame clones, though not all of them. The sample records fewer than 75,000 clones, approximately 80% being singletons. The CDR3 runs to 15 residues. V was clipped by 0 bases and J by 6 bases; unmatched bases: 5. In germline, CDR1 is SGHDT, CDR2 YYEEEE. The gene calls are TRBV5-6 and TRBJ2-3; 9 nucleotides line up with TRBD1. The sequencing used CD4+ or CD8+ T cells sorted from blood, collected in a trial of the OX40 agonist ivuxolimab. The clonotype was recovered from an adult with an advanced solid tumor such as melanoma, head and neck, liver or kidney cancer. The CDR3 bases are TGTGCCAGCAGCTTGGGTGAGACAGGGGGGGATACGCAGTATTTT. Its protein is CASSLGETGGDTQYF.